These 11 T cell receptor beta chains came from one sample sequenced in a study of Graves' ophthalmopathy and Graves' hyperthyroidism (dated by TCRdb to the late 2010s). The sequencing machine was an Illumina HiSeq 2000. For repertoire sequencing, TCR beta CDR3 regions were amplified from RNA transcripts. HTBI primers and the Qiagen OneStep RT-PCR kit were used in a first-round RT-PCR, which was followed by a second-round multiplex PCR, size selection and purification. TCRdb took the public reads, trimmed them with fastp at Q25, ran MiXCR for clone calling and kept in-frame beta chains. Every CDR3 protein is listed once, alongside the most common genes and DNA of its rows. The sample includes almost 750,000 distinct CDR3 sequences, with roughly two fifths observed a single time. Jointly, the top ten make up roughly 45% of the sample. Sequencing used peripheral blood. Receptors were obtained from an adult man with Graves' ophthalmopathy.

The chain has TRBV2 and TRBJ1-5, with D possibly TRBD1 on 5 matching bases. The CDR3 spans 15 residues. Looked up from germline, CDR1 is SNHLY and CDR2 is FYNNEI. Trimming left V 6 bases short and J 0 bases short, with 12 bases between. As DNA, the CDR3 is TGTGCCAGCAGGGGGGGACGGGCTAGCAATCAGCCCCAGCATTTT. Its protein is CASRGGRASNQPQHF.

The chain employs TRBV9 and TRBJ2-2; possibly TRBD2 for D (5 bases). The germline gives CDR1 SGDLS, CDR2 YYNGEE. V was cut by 0 bases and J by 1 base, with 16 bases left in between. The CDR3 runs to 18 residues. The chain's CDR3 is CASSVEFGSRWNTGELFF. The CDR3 DNA follows: TGTGCCAGCAGCGTAGAGTTTGGGAGCCGTTGGAACACCGGGGAGCTGTTTTTT.

This clonotype was counted only a few times. The rearrangement uses TRBV6-1 and TRBJ2-5; 9 bases are shared with TRBD2. Germline values: CDR1 MNHNS, CDR2 SASEGT. CDR3 length equals 17 residues. V dropped 2 bases and J dropped 4; count of bases not matched to a gene: 11. CDR3 in amino acids: CASSEHLLAGGRETQYF. In DNA form, the CDR3 reads TGTGCCAGCAGTGAACACCTTCTGGCGGGGGGGCGAGAGACCCAGTACTTC.

V gene TRBV4-2 combines with J gene TRBJ2-7, with D unclear. Germline CDR1 reads LGHNA; CDR2 reads YNFKEQ. Trimming shortened V by 5 bases and J by 2 bases, and 10 bases separated the two germline ends. The CDR3 is 13 amino acids. DNA of the CDR3: TGTGCCAGCAGCTCAAAGTCTCCCTACGAGCAGTACTTC. Amino acid sequence: CASSSKSPYEQYF.

The table lists this clonotype with a few counts. The CDR3 DNA sequence: TGTGCCAGCAGCCCGCCCGGTGCGGGAGAGGAGGAGACCCAGTACTTC. Protein: CASSPPGAGEEETQYF. V is TRBV5-4 and J is TRBJ2-5; 7 nucleotides line up with TRBD2. The junction had 14 bases not matched to a gene; V was cut back by 4 bases and J by 5 bases. The CDR3 runs to 16 residues. Germline CDR1 and CDR2: SGHNT and YYREEE (reference sequence).

This clonotype was observed many times. V usage is TRBV12-3 or TRBV12-4 and J usage is TRBJ1-4, with 12 bases lining up with TRBD1. J was trimmed by 8 bases and V by 6 bases; bases with no gene match: 1. CDR3 length equals 13 residues. CDR3 loop: CASRGQGAEKLFF. The CDR3 nucleotides are TGTGCCAGCAGGGGACAGGGGGCAGAAAAACTGTTTTTT.

Points on this clonotype: A much larger clone differs by one base, so this may be a read error. Without the conserved terminal phenylalanine or tryptophan, this CDR3 likely stems from a read error. The J gene is TRBJ1-1, the V gene TRBV7-2; weak D call: TRBD1 (5 bases). V dropped 5 bases and J dropped 7 bases, with 17 bases sitting between them. The length of the CDR3 is 14 residues. Germline V gives CDR1 SGHTA, CDR2 FQGNSA. The CDR3, as DNA: TGTGCCAGCAGCCCAGGCGGCAGGGTGGGTGAAGCTTTCTCT. This sequence encodes CASSPGGRVGEAFS.

On this clonotype itself: The limits of the CDR3 on the DNA are not certain, so only TCRdb's listed CDR3 is given. The V gene is TRBV10-3, the J gene TRBJ1-2; the table calls TRBD1, which could not be checked here. 14 amino acids form the CDR3, both terminal residues included. CDR1 and CDR2 (germline): ENHRY, SYGVKD. The CDR3: CASKLRGRTYGCTF.

The chain employs TRBV15 and TRBJ1-2, with TRBD1 as a possible D gene (5 bases). The CDR3 has 15 amino acids. Trimming pared 2 bases from V and 4 bases from J, leaving 14 bases between. The germline CDR1 and CDR2 sequences are LNHNV and YYDKDF (reference sequence). The chain's CDR3 is CATSRTGGNVYGYTF. DNA for the CDR3: TGTGCCACCAGCAGAACCGGGGGGAACGTCTATGGCTACACCTTC.

Many counts were recorded for this clonotype. An end of the junction differs from the germline gene, which may be a read error. The chain has TRBV7-9 and TRBJ2-5; the D is unclear. Germline V lookup: CDR1 SEHNR, CDR2 FQNEAQ (reference sequence). CDR3 length equals 13 residues. Here the CDR3 reads CASSLGIQETQYF. CDR3 bases: TGTGCTAGCAGCTTAGGGATCCAAGAGACCCAGTACTTC.

The chain couples TRBV7-9 to TRBJ2-6; TRBD1 or TRBD2 may be the D gene (5 bases each). This CDR3 region has 16 residues. Germline-derived CDR1 and CDR2 are SEHNR and FQNEAQ (reference sequence). V gave up 10 bases and J gave up 0 bases, with 16 bases separating them. CDR3 in amino acids: CAISGDPYSGANVLTF. In DNA, the CDR3 is TGTGCCATCAGTGGGGACCCCTACTCTGGGGCCAACGTCCTGACTTTC.